These 22 T cell receptor beta chains were sequenced from one sample in a study of CXCR3-negative and CXCR3-positive naive CD8 T cells. These receptors have no identified antigens. 5' RACE that incorporated UMI labels was used to prepare the TRB cDNA libraries. TCRdb re-called the 5' RACE reads; every CDR3 protein appears as one record, without DNA. The table lists about 150,000 distinct CDR3 sequences. Study results and caveats: Compared with CXCR3-negative naive cells, CXCR3-positive naive cells showed more hydrophobic TRB CDR3s.

Input material: naive CXCR3+ CD8+ T cells from blood. Regarding subset: CD45RO-CCR7+CD27+CD95- naive CD8+ T cells expressing CXCR3 (TNR3+). The receptors originated from a human donor in good health. Some clones in this sample may be carry-over from other donors' samples.

The chain links TRBV28 to TRBJ2-7; TCRdb calls TRBD1, which cannot be checked without DNA. This CDR3 comprises 13 residues. Germline V gives CDR1 MDHEN, CDR2 SYDVKM. The CDR3 region is CASSPVGEYEQYF.

This chain connects TRBV5-1 to TRBJ2-3; TCRdb picks TRBD2, but there is no DNA to check that call. In germline, CDR1 is SGHRS, CDR2 YFSETQ. This CDR3 region has 17 residues. The CDR3: CASSLAPGLAGLDTQYF.

The CDR3 spells CASSPSGSRETQYF. This sequence joins TRBV7-9 and TRBJ2-5; TCRdb outputs TRBD2, but without DNA this stays unchecked. The CDR3 extends over 14 amino acids. The germline CDR1 and CDR2 sequences are SEHNR and FQNEAQ (reference sequence).

The J gene is TRBJ2-7, the V gene TRBV29-1. Germline CDR1 reads SQVTM; CDR2 reads ANQGSEA. The CDR3 is 13 residues long. CDR3 loop: CSVQTVGSYEQYF.

The chain links TRBV2 to TRBJ2-6. The CDR3 length is 14 residues. Per the germline V gene, CDR1 is SNHLY and CDR2 is FYNNEI. The CDR3 sequence is CASRTLTGANVLTF. Drawing the rest from reference TRBV2 and TRBJ2-6, the complete variable domain is EPEVTQTPSHQVTQMGQEVILRCVPISNHLYFYWYRQILGQKVEFLVSFYNNEISEKSEIFDDQFSVERPDGSNFTLKIRSTKLEDSAMYFCASRTLTGANVLTFGAGSRLTVL.

J is TRBJ2-7 and V is TRBV5-1; the TCRdb call, TRBD1, lacks DNA for checking. Germline assignment: CDR1 SGHRS and CDR2 YFSETQ. The CDR3 runs 14 residues. CDR3 loop: CASSLRGGGWEQYF.

This sequence joins TRBV12-3 or TRBV12-4 and TRBJ2-2; TCRdb picks TRBD1, but there is no DNA to check that call. The CDR3 spans 16 residues. This CDR3 reads CASSPGRGQGTGELFF.

CDR3 in amino acids: CASSLALTGLVGDTDTQYF. The V and J genes are TRBV7-9 and TRBJ2-3; absent DNA, TCRdb's TRBD2 call cannot be checked. The germline V gene has CDR1 SEHNR and CDR2 FQNEAQ (reference sequence). The CDR3 runs 19 residues.

This rearrangement joins TRBV6-5 to TRBJ2-2; there is no DNA to check the TCRdb D call of TRBD2. Germline CDR1 is MNHEY and CDR2 is SVGAGI. This CDR3 comprises 18 residues. The CDR3 is CASSYRGPSELYTGELFF.

CDR3 amino acids: CASVAGSSYNEQFF. The chain is built from TRBV28 and TRBJ2-1. The CDR3 consists of 14 residues. Looked up from germline, CDR1 is MDHEN and CDR2 is SYDVKM.

The rearrangement links TRBV28 to TRBJ2-7; with no DNA, the TCRdb D assignment of TRBD1 cannot be verified. The CDR3 loop spans 13 amino acids. Germline lookup yields CDR1 MDHEN and CDR2 SYDVKM. Here the CDR3 reads CASSLADSYEQYF.

The chain is built from TRBV29-1 and TRBJ1-1; TCRdb's assignment of TRBD1 cannot be checked, as there is no DNA. The CDR3 consists of 13 residues. Per the germline V gene, CDR1 is SQVTM and CDR2 is ANQGSEA. The CDR3 spells CSVQTGTRTEAFF.

The gene calls are TRBV7-9 and TRBJ2-1; the D call from TCRdb, TRBD2, cannot be confirmed without DNA. Per the germline V gene, CDR1 is SEHNR and CDR2 is FQNEAQ (reference sequence). CDR3 length: 14 amino acids. The CDR3: CASSGGGLGNEQFF. The full variable domain, its missing parts supplied by reference TRBV7-9 and TRBJ2-1, is DTGVSQNPRHKITKRGQNVTFRCDPISEHNRLYWYRQTLGQGPEFLTYFQNEAQLEKSRLLSDRFSAERPKGSFSTLEIQRTEQGDSAMYLCASSGGGLGNEQFFGPGTRLTVL.

J is TRBJ2-3 and V is TRBV5-1. This CDR3 is 15 amino acids long. CDR1 and CDR2 (germline): SGHRS, YFSETQ. The CDR3 protein is CASSLWLARTDTQYF.

The chain employs TRBV14 and TRBJ2-1. This CDR3 has 16 amino acids. Germline assignment: CDR1 SGHDN and CDR2 FVKESK. The CDR3 region is CASSLWSSASANEQFF.

V and J are TRBV3-2 and TRBJ2-2; TCRdb outputs TRBD2, but without DNA this stays unchecked. TRBV3-2 is a listed pseudogene. This CDR3 region has 16 residues. This chain's CDR3 is CASSQDLSGECGELFF.

CDR3 amino acids: CASSYREGDYGYTF. This chain connects TRBV6-5 to TRBJ1-2. From germline, CDR1 is MNHEY and CDR2 SVGAGI. The CDR3 sequence is 14 residues long.

The chain joins TRBV28 to TRBJ2-3; the TRBD1 assignment by TCRdb is unverifiable without DNA. Germline V gene data show CDR1 as MDHEN and CDR2 as SYDVKM. This CDR3 has 14 amino acids. The CDR3: CASSLQGDTDTQYF.

CDR3 sequence reads: CASSYERSRQNTEAFF. The chain combines TRBV6-6 with TRBJ1-1; TCRdb's D gene call, TRBD1, goes unchecked for lack of DNA. Germline values: CDR1 MNHNY, CDR2 SVGAGI (reference sequence). The CDR3 extends over 16 amino acids.

The chain uses TRBV5-1 and TRBJ2-1; TCRdb returns TRBD1, unconfirmable since there is no DNA. Germline values: CDR1 SGHRS, CDR2 YFSETQ. This CDR3 spans 17 amino acids. CDR3 sequence: CASSLTGARGPYNEQFF.

CDR3 amino acids: CASSLVGLLGETQYF. The rearrangement joins TRBV12-3 or TRBV12-4 to TRBJ2-5; with no DNA, the TCRdb D assignment of TRBD2 cannot be verified. This CDR3 region has 15 residues.

The chain uses TRBV5-1 and TRBJ2-1; checking the TCRdb D call of TRBD2 is not possible without DNA. The CDR3 is made up of 16 amino acids. CDR1 and CDR2 from the germline V gene are SGHRS and YFSETQ. The chain's CDR3 is CASSLGAGLADNEQFF.